In its sample, the clone carrying this T cell receptor (beta chain) was seen once. Produced via immunoSEQ multiplex PCR; TCRdb's table is partial and in-frame only. The repertoire holds around 68,000 clones, with approximately 89% as singletons. The data were obtained in a study of OX40 agonist ivuxolimab in advanced cancers. The CDR3 sequence is 15 residues long. Germline-derived CDR1 and CDR2 are MNHEY and SVGAGI. Trimming cost V 6 bases and J 4 bases; bases outside gene matches: 3. This receptor was taken from an adult with an advanced solid tumor such as melanoma, head and neck, liver or kidney cancer. The sequencing used CD4+ or CD8+ T cells sorted from blood, collected in a trial of the OX40 agonist ivuxolimab. The chain joins TRBV6-5 to TRBJ2-1, with 13 bases identical to TRBD2. CDR3 amino acids: CASRKLAGGYNEQFF. The CDR3 DNA follows: TGTGCCAGCAGAAAACTAGCGGGGGGGTACAATGAGCAGTTCTTC.